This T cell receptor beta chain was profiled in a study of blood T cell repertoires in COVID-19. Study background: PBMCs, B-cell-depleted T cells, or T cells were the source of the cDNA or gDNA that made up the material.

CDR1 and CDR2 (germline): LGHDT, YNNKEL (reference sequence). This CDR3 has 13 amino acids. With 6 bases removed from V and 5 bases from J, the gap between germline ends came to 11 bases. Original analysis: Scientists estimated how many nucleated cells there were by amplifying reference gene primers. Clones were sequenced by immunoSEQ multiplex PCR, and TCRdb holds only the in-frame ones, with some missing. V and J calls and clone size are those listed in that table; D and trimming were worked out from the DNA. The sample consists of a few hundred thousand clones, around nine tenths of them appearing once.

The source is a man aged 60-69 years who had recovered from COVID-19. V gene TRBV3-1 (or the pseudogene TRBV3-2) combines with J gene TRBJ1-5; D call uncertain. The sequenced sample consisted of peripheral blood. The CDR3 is CASSFAVDQPQHF. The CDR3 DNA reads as TGTGCCAGCAGTTTCGCAGTTGATCAGCCCCAGCATTTT.